These 15 T cell receptor beta chains share one sample of origin, sequenced in a study of post-analysis software for immune sequencing data. General study findings and limits: In patients, TRBV5-6, TRBV5-1 and TRBV20-1 belonged to roughly 5 TRBV segments found more frequently than in controls.

No antigens are known for them. cDNA libraries of TCR beta carried unique molecular identifiers. TCRdb re-derived calls from the PCR reads in MiXCR, one entry per CDR3 protein. The sample includes approximately 730,000 distinct CDR3 sequences, roughly 29% seen only once; the top ten take around 0.56%. The sample comprised blood. These receptors were obtained from a girl aged 10 to 17 with multiple sclerosis.

This sequence joins TRBV6-4 and TRBJ1-5, with 7 bases aligning to TRBD1. Germline lookup yields CDR1 MRHNA and CDR2 SNTAGT. CDR3 length: 19 residues. V shed 2 bases and J 0 bases; nucleotides not matched to a gene: 13. CDR3 DNA sequence: TGTGCCAGCAGTGACCCCATACTAGGACAGGTTTATAGCAATCAGCCCCAGCATTTT. This translates into CASSDPILGQVYSNQPQHF.

Only a few counts were recorded for this clonotype. The chain recombines TRBV20-1 with TRBJ2-1; 12 nucleotides line up with TRBD2. The junction had 7 bases not matched to a gene; V was cut back by 1 base and J by 9 bases. The CDR3 spans 15 residues. Per germline, CDR1 DFQATT and CDR2 SNEGSKA (reference sequence). CDR3 in DNA: TGCAGTGCTAGAGGACTAGCGGGAGTAGCCGTTGAGCAGTTCTTC. Translated, it gives CSARGLAGVAVEQFF.

This clonotype has more than one count but fewer than ten. V and J are TRBV7-2 and TRBJ2-5; a weak D match, TRBD2 (7 bases). The V gene's germline CDR1 is SGHTA and CDR2 FQGNSA. V lost 0 bases and J 7 bases, leaving 12 bases between the germline ends. The CDR3 consists of 14 residues. The CDR3 loop is CASSLAGGRVTQYF. As DNA, the CDR3 is TGTGCCAGCAGCTTAGCGGGGGGGCGTGTGACCCAGTACTTC. The full variable domain, its missing parts supplied by reference TRBV7-2 and TRBJ2-5, is GAGVSQSPSNKVTEKGKDVELRCDPISGHTALYWYRQSLGQGLEFLIYFQGNSAPDKSGLPSDRFSAERTGGSVSTLTIQRTQQEDSAVYLCASSLAGGRVTQYFGPGTRLLVL.

This clonotype was detected only a few times. The J gene is TRBJ1-2, the V gene TRBV7-8; the match to TRBD1 covers 7 bases. The germline V gene encodes CDR1 SGHVS and CDR2 FQNEAQ. The junction had 8 bases not matched to a gene; V was cut back by 1 base and J by 6 bases. CDR3 length equals 15 residues. In DNA, the CDR3 is TGTGCCAGCAGCTTAGATGACAGGGCAAGGAATGGCTACACCTTC. Translated: CASSLDDRARNGYTF.

The chain uses TRBV28 and TRBJ2-7; tentatively, D is TRBD1 (5 bases). Trimming stripped 1 base from V and 1 base from J, with 8 bases between. The germline V gene encodes CDR1 MDHEN and CDR2 SYDVKM. The CDR3 contains 14 residues. CDR3 coding DNA: TGTGCCAGCAGTTTATTCCCAGGGTCCTACGAGCAGTACTTC. Translated: CASSLFPGSYEQYF. The variable domain in full, with the rest retrieved from reference TRBV28 and TRBJ2-7, is DVKVTQSSRYLVKRTGEKVFLECVQDMDHENMFWYRQDPGLGLRLIYFSYDVKMKEKGDIPEGYSVSREKKERFSLILESASTNQTSMYLCASSLFPGSYEQYFGPGTRLTVT.

This clonotype appeared a few times. This chain connects TRBV3-1 to TRBJ2-1, with TRBD1 matching 11 bases. The CDR3 spans 15 residues. Per the germline V gene, CDR1 is LGHDT and CDR2 is YNNKEL (reference sequence). V lost 5 bases to trimming and J lost 7 bases; unmatched junction nucleotides: 7. Here the CDR3 reads CASSSRDRGLNEQFF. The CDR3 DNA follows: TGTGCCAGCAGCTCCCGGGACAGGGGGTTGAATGAGCAGTTCTTC.

This sequence joins TRBV20-1 and TRBJ2-5; D uncertain. V lost 5 bases and J 2 bases, leaving 21 bases between the germline ends. This CDR3 comprises 16 residues. Germline V gene sequence: CDR1 DFQATT, CDR2 SNEGSKA (reference sequence). The CDR3 region has the DNA TGCAGTGCTCTAGGTTGGGCATACCGCTCGCAAGAGACCCAGTACTTC. Encoded protein: CSALGWAYRSQETQYF.

This clonotype was seen a few times. The V gene is TRBV28, the J gene TRBJ1-2; tentative D call: TRBD1 (6 bases). The CDR3 has 14 amino acids. V gave up 6 bases and J gave up 0 bases, with 11 bases separating them. Germline V gives CDR1 MDHEN, CDR2 SYDVKM. The CDR3 region has the DNA TGTGCCAGCAGGCTACAGGGAACTAACTATGGCTACACCTTC. Translation: CASRLQGTNYGYTF.

The chain links TRBV21-1 to TRBJ1-1; the DNA was not used to check the table's D call, TRBD1. TRBV21-1 is classified as a pseudogene. CDR3 size: 14 residues. The CDR3 coding sequence is TGTGCCAGCCACATTCGGGGCTCGAACACTGAAGCTTTCTTT. This encodes CASHIRGSNTEAFF.

The chain joins TRBV28 to TRBJ1-6; D unclear. CDR1 and CDR2 from the germline V gene are MDHEN and SYDVKM. Trimming removed 8 bases from V and 10 bases from J, with 9 bases in between. The CDR3 consists of 11 residues. In DNA form, the CDR3 reads TGTGCCAGCTCTACGTACTCACCCCTCCACTTT. Its protein product is CASSTYSPLHF. Filled out from reference TRBV28 and TRBJ1-6, the complete variable domain reads DVKVTQSSRYLVKRTGEKVFLECVQDMDHENMFWYRQDPGLGLRLIYFSYDVKMKEKGDIPEGYSVSREKKERFSLILESASTNQTSMYLCASSTYSPLHFGNGTRLTVT.

This chain uses TRBV20-1 with TRBJ2-1; D is tentatively TRBD1 or TRBD2 (5 bases each). This CDR3 is built from 17 residues. The V end lost 0 bases, the J end lost 5 bases, and 20 bases lay between the germline ends. The germline V gene has CDR1 DFQATT and CDR2 SNEGSKA (reference sequence). DNA of the CDR3: TGCAGTGCTAGAGACCCGAGCGGCAGGGCGGGCAACAATGAGCAGTTCTTC. As protein: CSARDPSGRAGNNEQFF.

The CDR3 DNA reads as TGCAGTGCTAGAGATGGAACTAGCGGGAGGCTCTTCGGTGAGCAGTTCTTC. This codes for CSARDGTSGRLFGEQFF. The J gene is TRBJ2-7, the V gene TRBV20-1; 12 nucleotides line up with TRBD2. The DNA end favors TRBJ2-1, so the J call may be wrong. Germline V gives CDR1 DFQATT, CDR2 SNEGSKA (reference sequence). This CDR3 region has 17 residues.

The J gene is TRBJ2-5, the V gene TRBV4-2, with 9 bases fitting TRBD2. Unmatched junction bases numbered 14, after V lost 7 bases and J lost 5 bases. The CDR3 is 16 residues long. Per germline, CDR1 LGHNA and CDR2 YNFKEQ. The CDR3 region is CASTSFAGGRVETQYF. CDR3 coding DNA: TGTGCCAGCACCTCATTCGCGGGGGGGCGAGTGGAGACCCAGTACTTC.

This clonotype was counted a few times. The rearrangement links TRBV20-1 to TRBJ1-2; D not certain. CDR1 and CDR2 from the germline V gene are DFQATT and SNEGSKA (reference sequence). V was cut by 0 bases and J by 4 bases, with 15 bases left in between. The CDR3 extends over 15 amino acids. The CDR3 coding sequence is TGCAGTGCTAGAGATCATCAGACGTACCCCTATGGCTACACCTTC. It specifies CSARDHQTYPYGYTF.

This rearrangement joins TRBV5-1 to TRBJ1-2; TRBD1 might be the D (5 bases). CDR1 is SGHRS and CDR2 is YFSETQ in the germline V gene. The CDR3 is 16 amino acids. V was trimmed by 0 bases and J by 0 bases, leaving 12 bases between them. CDR3 DNA sequence: TGCGCCAGCAGCTTGGCCTCGGGGCCTACTAACTATGGCTACACCTTC. It yields the protein CASSLASGPTNYGYTF.